The source of this T cell receptor (beta chain) is a study of T cells in Graves' hyperthyroidism and ophthalmopathy. Study-wide findings and caveats: Blood samples included most of the expanded thyroid clonotypes exceeding 0.001.

The investigators amplified TCR beta CDR3 regions from RNA transcripts. The TCR CDR3 was amplified in a first-round RT-PCR using the HTBI primer set. TCRdb redid the calling of the multiplex PCR reads with MiXCR, one entry per CDR3 protein. The sample carries some 510,000 distinct CDR3 sequences, less than 25% recorded once. Graves' hyperthyroidism without ophthalmopathy progression within 18 months was termed stable. Patients showing uncontrolled infection, other autoimmune disease, pregnancy or lactation were ineligible. The CDR3 has 16 residues. Per the germline V gene, CDR1 is MNHEY and CDR2 is SMNVEV (reference sequence). The junction had 11 bases not matched to a gene; V was cut back by 7 bases and J by 3 bases. This clonotype was counted between two and nine times. Its target is unknown.

Sample: blood. The TCR originated in a man aged 18 to 29 with Graves' hyperthyroidism. The chain uses TRBV27 and TRBJ2-2, with 7 bases that match TRBD1. CDR3 sequence: CASTKRGGRDTGELFF. CDR3 in DNA: TGTGCCAGCACCAAACGAGGGGGCAGGGACACCGGGGAGCTGTTTTTT.